This is a list of T cell receptor beta chains from one sample in a study of blood T cell repertoires in COVID-19. The table came from immunoSEQ multiplex PCR; TCRdb's copy has only in-frame clones and leaves some out. Among 350,000 to 550,000 clones listed, 85% to 90% were seen once. Material: peripheral blood. These receptors all come from a woman in her twenties or thirties with acute or convalescent COVID-19. Both conserved end residues are part of each CDR3. D genes are given only for firm matches.

>-|TRBJ1-6|TRBV7-9
CASSSGRGINSPLHF
>-|TRBJ1-5|TRBV27
CASSDRGLSNQPQHF
>-|TRBJ2-5|TRBV30
CAWSAGFRGQETQYF
>-|TRBJ1-1|TRBV19
CASSKGHFNTEAFF
>TRBD1|TRBJ1-5|TRBV5-5
CASSPGGYGNQPQHF
>-|TRBJ2-4|TRBV4-1
CASSQGETLAKNIQYF
>TRBD2|TRBJ2-5|TRBV7-9
CASSPGTKGTQYF
>-|TRBJ2-1|TRBV19
CATMIPGNEQFF
>TRBD1|TRBJ1-5|TRBV6-1
CASSERAGGGNQPQHF
>TRBD1|TRBJ2-5|TRBV5-1
CASSFSSGTGAQGQETQYF
>TRBD2|TRBJ2-3|TRBV7-9
CASSLSGGSGDTQYF
>-|TRBJ2-5|TRBV2
CASSESGKQETQYF
>TRBD1|TRBJ1-5|TRBV27
CASSLGQYNQPQHF
>-|TRBJ2-3|TRBV10-3
CAIKERDTDTQYF
>-|TRBJ1-2|TRBV19
CASSYRLYGYTF
>-|TRBJ2-7|TRBV15
CASGTRGTYEQYF
>TRBD1|TRBJ1-3|TRBV5-4
CASSAGGLAGNTIYF
>TRBD1|TRBJ1-1|TRBV19
CASSIRDRVNTEAFF
>-|TRBJ2-2|TRBV2
CASRGQNTGELFF
>TRBD1|TRBJ1-3|TRBV28
CASRLDRVGNTIYF
>TRBD1|TRBJ1-5|TRBV2
CASSRDRDIYSNQPQHF
>-|TRBJ2-5|TRBV1
CTSSQERTGGQTQYF
>-|TRBJ2-3|TRBV4-2
CASSQADSRSTSTDTQYF
>TRBD2|TRBJ2-7|TRBV18
CASSPPAGGQRRTSYEQYF
>-|TRBJ2-4|TRBV21-1
CASSSGGRQACPLGNIQYF
>-|TRBJ1-3|TRBV5-6
CASSWGGPGNTIYF
>TRBD2|TRBJ2-1|TRBV7-2
CASSLAGGTNEQFF
>-|TRBJ2-3|TRBV14
CASSPTGTKRADTQYF
>-|TRBJ2-7|TRBV11-3
CASSPSPQGYEQYF
>-|TRBJ2-5|TRBV18
CASSPLAPETQYF
>TRBD2|TRBJ2-7|TRBV28
CASSLRRQLGGYEQYF
>TRBD1|TRBJ2-4|TRBV6-5
CASRPGTGTDIQYF
>-|TRBJ1-1|TRBV29-1
CSVDKGLFTEAFF
>-|TRBJ2-5|TRBV7-9
CASSFGQGWETQYF
>-|TRBJ2-7|TRBV12-3/TRBV12-4
CASRGTQGYEQYF
>-|TRBJ2-5|TRBV18
CASSPGDVGETQYF
>-|TRBJ1-1|TRBV11-2
CASSFNEGKNTEAFF
>-|TRBJ2-3|TRBV19
CASRDGRGASTDTQYF
>TRBD1|TRBJ1-5|TRBV28
CASTRTGGNQPQHF
>-|TRBJ2-7|TRBV14
CASSQEGWTVYEQYF
>-|TRBJ2-7|TRBV28
CASNSRAYEQYF
>-|TRBJ1-6|TRBV2
CASSTELRETSPLHF